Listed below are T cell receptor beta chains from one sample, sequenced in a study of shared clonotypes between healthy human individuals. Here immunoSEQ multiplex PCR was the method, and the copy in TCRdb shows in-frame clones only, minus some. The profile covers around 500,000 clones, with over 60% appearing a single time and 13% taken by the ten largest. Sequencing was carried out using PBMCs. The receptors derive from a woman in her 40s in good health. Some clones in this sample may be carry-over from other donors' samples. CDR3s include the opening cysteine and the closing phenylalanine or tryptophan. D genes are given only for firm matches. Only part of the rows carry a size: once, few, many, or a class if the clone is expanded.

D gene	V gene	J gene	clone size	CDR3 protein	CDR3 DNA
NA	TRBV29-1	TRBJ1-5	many	CSVETDRRSQHF	TGCAGCGTTGAAACGGACCGACGGTCCCAGCATTTT
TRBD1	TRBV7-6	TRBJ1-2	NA	CATSGGKGYTF	TGTGCCACGTCAGGGGGGAAGGGCTACACCTTC
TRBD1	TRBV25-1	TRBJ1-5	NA	CASSDHRGSNQPQHF	TGTGCCAGCAGTGACCACAGGGGCAGCAATCAGCCCCAGCATTTT
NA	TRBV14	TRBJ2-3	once	CASKGLLSTDTQYF	TGTGCCAGCAAGGGGTTACTTAGCACAGATACGCAGTATTTT
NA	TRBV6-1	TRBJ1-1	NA	CAGSRGHTEAFF	TGTGCCGGTTCTCGGGGGCACACTGAAGCTTTCTTT
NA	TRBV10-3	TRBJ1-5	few	CAISDDGRSYQPQHF	TGTGCCATCAGTGATGATGGCAGATCGTATCAGCCCCAGCATTTT
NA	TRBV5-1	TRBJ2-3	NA	CASSFGSGITDTQYF	TGCGCCAGCAGCTTCGGATCGGGAATCACAGATACGCAGTATTTT
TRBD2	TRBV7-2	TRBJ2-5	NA	CASSLPSGRIETQYF	TGTGCCAGCAGCTTACCTAGCGGGAGAATAGAGACCCAGTACTTC
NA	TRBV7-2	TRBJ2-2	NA	CASSPLRRLTGELFF	TGTGCCAGCAGCCCATTACGGCGCTTAACCGGGGAGCTGTTTTTT
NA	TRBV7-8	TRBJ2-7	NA	CASSRGRLSSYEQYF	TGTGCCAGCAGCCGAGGGAGGTTAAGCTCCTACGAGCAGTACTTC
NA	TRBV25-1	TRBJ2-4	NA	CASSESGKGGKNIQYF	TGTGCCAGCAGTGAATCCGGGAAAGGAGGCAAAAACATTCAGTACTTC
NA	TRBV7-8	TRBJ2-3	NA	CASSLGRRTDTQYF	TGTGCCAGCAGCTTAGGTCGTCGCACAGATACGCAGTATTTT
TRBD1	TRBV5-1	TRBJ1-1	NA	CASSPPGTGWTEAFF	TGCGCCAGCAGCCCACCCGGGACAGGGTGGACTGAAGCTTTCTTT
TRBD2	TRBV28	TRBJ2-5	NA	CASSSGLEQETQYF	TGTGCCAGCAGTTCCGGACTAGAGCAAGAGACCCAGTACTTC
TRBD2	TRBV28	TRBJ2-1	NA	CASSFAGLRYNEQFF	TGTGCCAGCAGTTTCGCGGGACTACGATACAATGAGCAGTTCTTC
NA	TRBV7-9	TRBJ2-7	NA	CASSRSGYEQYF	TGTGCCAGCAGCCGTAGCGGCTACGAGCAGTACTTC
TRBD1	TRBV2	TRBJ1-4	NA	CASSEDRVLNGEKLFF	TGTGCCAGCAGTGAGGACAGGGTACTTAACGGTGAAAAACTGTTTTTT
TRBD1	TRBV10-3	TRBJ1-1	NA	CAISGTGDDGTEAFF	TGTGCCATCAGTGGGACAGGGGATGATGGTACTGAAGCTTTCTTT
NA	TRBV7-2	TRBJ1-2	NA	CASSFILRAYGYTF	TGTGCCAGCAGCTTCATCCTGCGGGCCTATGGCTACACCTTC
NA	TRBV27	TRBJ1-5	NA	CASSLRPSNQPQHF	TGTGCCAGCAGTCTAAGACCGAGCAATCAGCCCCAGCATTTT
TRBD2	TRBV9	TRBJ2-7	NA	CASSSGRANEQYF	TGTGCCAGCAGCTCCGGGAGGGCCAACGAGCAGTACTTC
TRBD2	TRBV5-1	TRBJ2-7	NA	CASSPRGRETYEQYF	TGCGCCAGCAGCCCACGTGGGCGGGAGACCTACGAGCAGTACTTC
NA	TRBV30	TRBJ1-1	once	CAWSVLVAGEAFF	TGTGCCTGGAGTGTCTTGGTAGCGGGTGAAGCTTTCTTT
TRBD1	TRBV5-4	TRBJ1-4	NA	CASRDRDSGYEKLFF	TGTGCCAGCAGGGACCGGGACAGCGGGTATGAAAAACTGTTTTTT
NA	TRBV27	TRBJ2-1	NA	CASSLQLAYNEQFF	TGTGCCAGCAGTTTACAACTAGCTTACAATGAGCAGTTCTTC
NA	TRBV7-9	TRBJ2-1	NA	CASSGYNEQFF	TGTGCCAGCAGCGGGTACAATGAGCAGTTCTTC
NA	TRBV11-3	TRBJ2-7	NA	CASSLRAGGEQYF	TGTGCCAGCAGCTTACGGGCGGGCGGCGAGCAGTACTTC
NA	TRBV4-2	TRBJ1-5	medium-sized	CASSQDEGGHQPQHF	TGTGCCAGCAGCCAAGATGAGGGGGGCCATCAGCCCCAGCATTTT
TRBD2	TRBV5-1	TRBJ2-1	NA	CASSLRTSGNYNEQFF	TGCGCCAGCAGCTTACGTACTAGCGGGAACTACAATGAGCAGTTCTTC
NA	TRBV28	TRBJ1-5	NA	CASSSSPGSTNQPQHF	TGTGCCAGCAGTAGCTCCCCAGGGTCCACCAATCAGCCCCAGCATTTT
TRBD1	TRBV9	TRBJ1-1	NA	CASSVAGTGSTEAFF	TGTGCCAGCAGCGTAGCTGGGACAGGGAGTACTGAAGCTTTCTTT
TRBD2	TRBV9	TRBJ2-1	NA	CASSVHPARGSDDEQFF	TGTGCCAGCAGCGTCCATCCCGCCCGCGGGAGCGATGATGAGCAGTTCTTC
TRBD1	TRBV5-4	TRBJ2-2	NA	CASSLEPTGGNPTGELFF	TGTGCCAGCAGCTTGGAGCCCACAGGGGGAAATCCCACCGGGGAGCTGTTTTTT
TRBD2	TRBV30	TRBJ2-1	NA	CAWSAGVAGAEQFF	TGTGCCTGGAGCGCAGGGGTAGCGGGAGCTGAGCAGTTCTTC
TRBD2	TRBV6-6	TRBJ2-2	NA	CASSGLAGGIGELFF	TGTGCCAGCAGTGGGCTAGCGGGAGGCATCGGGGAGCTGTTTTTT
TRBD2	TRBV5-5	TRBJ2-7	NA	CASSLGLAGVEQYF	TGTGCCAGCAGCCTGGGACTAGCGGGAGTTGAGCAGTACTTC
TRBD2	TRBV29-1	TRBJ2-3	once	CSVSPTSDPTDTQYF	TGCAGCGTCTCTCCTACTAGCGACCCCACAGATACGCAGTATTTT
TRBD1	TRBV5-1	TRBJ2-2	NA	CASSVTGEDTGELFF	TGCGCCAGCAGCGTGACAGGGGAGGACACCGGGGAGCTGTTTTTT
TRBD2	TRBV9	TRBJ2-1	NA	CASSATSGSRNEQFF	TGTGCCAGCAGCGCCACTAGCGGGAGTCGCAATGAGCAGTTCTTC
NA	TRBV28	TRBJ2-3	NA	CASTGRGIEDTQYF	TGTGCCAGCACCGGCCGTGGTATCGAGGATACGCAGTATTTT
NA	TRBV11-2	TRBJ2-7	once	CASSTMSRRQYF	TGTGCCAGCAGCACTATGTCGAGACGGCAGTACTTC
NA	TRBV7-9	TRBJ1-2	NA	CASSLPARNYGYTF	TGTGCCAGCAGCTTACCCGCGAGAAACTATGGCTACACCTTC
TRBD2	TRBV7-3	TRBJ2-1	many	CASIESGLAGPQQFF	TGTGCCAGCATCGAGTCGGGACTAGCGGGCCCTCAGCAGTTCTTC
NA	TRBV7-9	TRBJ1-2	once	CASSDFRTNYGYTF	TGTGCCAGCAGCGATTTTAGGACTAACTATGGCTACACCTTC
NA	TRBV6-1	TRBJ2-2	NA	CASSTQGSTGELFF	TGTGCCAGCAGTACACAGGGTTCCACCGGGGAGCTGTTTTTT
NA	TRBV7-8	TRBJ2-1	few	CASSPLAFEQFF	TGTGCCAGCAGCCCCCTAGCTTTTGAGCAGTTCTTC
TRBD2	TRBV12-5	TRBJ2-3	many	CASGFAPTSGSVDTQYF	TGTGCTAGTGGTTTCGCCCCTACTAGCGGGAGTGTAGATACGCAGTATTTT
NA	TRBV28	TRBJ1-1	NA	CASSFADRLNTEAFF	TGTGCCAGCAGTTTTGCGGACAGATTGAACACTGAAGCTTTCTTT